This TCR beta chain appears in the sequencing data of a study of cytomegalovirus exposure and HLA in healthy donors. PCR was performed using 60 Vbeta and 13 Jbeta primers. The assay was immunoSEQ multiplex PCR, and TCRdb's table has in-frame clones only and misses some. Among 150,000 to 200,000 clones listed, roughly 80% were seen once. Sequenced: PBMCs. The TCR was taken from a woman younger than 35 in good health and CMV-seronegative.

The CDR3 reads CASSLERESNYGYTF. The CDR3 DNA follows: TGTGCCAGCAGTTTAGAGAGGGAATCTAACTATGGCTACACCTTC. The chain carries TRBV27 and TRBJ1-2; D unresolved. CDR1 is MNHEY, CDR2 SMNVEV, per germline (reference sequence). The germline V and J ends were trimmed by 2 bases and 0 bases, with 10 bases remaining between them. CDR3 size: 15 residues.